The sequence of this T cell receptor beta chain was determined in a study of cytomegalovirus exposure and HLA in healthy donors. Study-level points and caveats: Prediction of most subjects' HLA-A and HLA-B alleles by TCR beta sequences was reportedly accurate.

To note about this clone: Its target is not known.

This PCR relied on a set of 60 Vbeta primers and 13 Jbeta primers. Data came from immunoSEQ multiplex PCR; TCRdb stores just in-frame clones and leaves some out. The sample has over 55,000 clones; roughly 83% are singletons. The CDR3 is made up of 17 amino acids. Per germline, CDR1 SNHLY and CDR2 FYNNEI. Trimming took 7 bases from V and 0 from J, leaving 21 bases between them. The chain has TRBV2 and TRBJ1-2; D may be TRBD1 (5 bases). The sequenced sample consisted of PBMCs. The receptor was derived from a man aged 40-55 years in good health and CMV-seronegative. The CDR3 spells CASKFLSGRESNYGYTF. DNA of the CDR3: TGTGCCAGCAAATTTCTTTCAGGGAGGGAATCTAACTATGGCTACACCTTC.